The source of this TCR beta chain is a study of blood T cell repertoires in COVID-19. Looking at the study overall: Samples representing acute and convalescent COVID-19 were sourced from the United States, Italy and Spain. PBMCs, B-cell-depleted T cells, or T cells were the source of the cDNA or gDNA that made up the material.

Under the authors' procedure: Amplification of reference gene primers was used by the study to estimate nucleated cell counts. Using immunoSEQ multiplex PCR, the repertoire was profiled, and TCRdb retains in-frame clones only, with some absent. For V, J and clone size, that table is used; D and trimming come from the DNA. The profile shows 35,000 or so clones, around nine tenths of them singletons. V was cut by 5 bases and J by 7 bases, with 11 bases left in between. Germline V gene sequence: CDR1 MNHEY, CDR2 SVGAGI. This CDR3 is built from 12 residues. The source is a human donor in a cohort sampled during active COVID-19. The sample was peripheral blood. The chain recombines TRBV6-5 with TRBJ1-1; the D is unclear. The chain's CDR3 is CASSPTTVEAFF. The CDR3 DNA reads as TGTGCCAGCAGTCCCACCACGGTTGAAGCTTTCTTT.